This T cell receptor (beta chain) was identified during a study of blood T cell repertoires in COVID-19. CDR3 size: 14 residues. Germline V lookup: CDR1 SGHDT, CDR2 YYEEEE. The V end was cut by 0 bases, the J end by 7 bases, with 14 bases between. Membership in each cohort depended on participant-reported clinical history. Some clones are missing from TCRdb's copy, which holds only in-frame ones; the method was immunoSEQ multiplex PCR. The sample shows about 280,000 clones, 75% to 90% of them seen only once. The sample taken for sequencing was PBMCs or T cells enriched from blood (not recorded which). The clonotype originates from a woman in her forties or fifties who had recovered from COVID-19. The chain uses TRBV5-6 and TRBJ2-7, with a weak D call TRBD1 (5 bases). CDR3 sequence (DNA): TGTGCCAGCAGCTTGGGTAGGGGCCTCGGTGAGCAGTACTTC. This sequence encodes CASSLGRGLGEQYF. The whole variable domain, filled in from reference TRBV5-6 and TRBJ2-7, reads DAGVTQSPTHLIKTRGQQVTLRCSPKSGHDTVSWYQQALGQGPQFIFQYYEEEERQRGNFPDRFSGHQFPNYSSELNVNALLLGDSALYLCASSLGRGLGEQYFGPGTRLTVT.